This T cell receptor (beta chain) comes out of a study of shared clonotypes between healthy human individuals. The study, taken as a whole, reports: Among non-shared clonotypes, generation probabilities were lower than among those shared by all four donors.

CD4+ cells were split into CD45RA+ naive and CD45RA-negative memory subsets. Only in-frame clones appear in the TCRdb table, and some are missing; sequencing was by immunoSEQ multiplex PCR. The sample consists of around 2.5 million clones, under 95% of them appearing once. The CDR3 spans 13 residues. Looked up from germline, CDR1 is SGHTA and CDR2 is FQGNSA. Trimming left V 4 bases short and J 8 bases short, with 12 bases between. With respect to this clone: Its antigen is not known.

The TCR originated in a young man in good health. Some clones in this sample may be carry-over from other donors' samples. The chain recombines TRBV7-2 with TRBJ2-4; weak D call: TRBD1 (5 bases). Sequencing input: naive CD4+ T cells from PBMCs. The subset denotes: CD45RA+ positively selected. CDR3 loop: CASSSTGGDIQYF. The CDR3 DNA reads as TGTGCCAGCAGCTCAACAGGTGGGGACATTCAGTACTTC. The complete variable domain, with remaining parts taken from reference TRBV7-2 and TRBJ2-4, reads GAGVSQSPSNKVTEKGKDVELRCDPISGHTALYWYRQSLGQGLEFLIYFQGNSAPDKSGLPSDRFSAERTGGSVSTLTIQRTQQEDSAVYLCASSSTGGDIQYFGAGTRLSVL.